The 32 T cell receptor beta chains below come from one sample, sequenced in a study of T-cell memory formation after mild COVID-19. TCRdb recomputed calls from the 5' RACE reads with MiXCR, one row per CDR3 protein. The sample consists of about 190,000 distinct CDR3 sequences, over 20% of them appearing once. Sequencing was carried out using PBMCs or a T cell subset sorted from them (not recorded which). The receptor set was obtained from an adult woman who had mild COVID-19 (a few samples of this study predate the infection). Cell type and time point are not known.

The V call is TRBV12-3 or TRBV12-4, the J call TRBJ1-5, with TRBD1 matching over 8 bases. The CDR3 has 17 amino acids. Losses at the gene ends were 5 bases for V and 0 bases for J; bases not matched to a gene: 9. The CDR3 is CASSRRTGIYSNQPQHF. Here the CDR3 DNA reads TGTGCCAGCAGTCGTAGGACAGGGATTTATAGCAATCAGCCCCAGCATTTT.

V usage is TRBV20-1 and J usage is TRBJ2-4; a weak D match, TRBD2 (5 bases). Between the trimmed V and J ends, which lost 0 bases and 3 bases, there was a span of 12 bases. Germline values: CDR1 DFQATT, CDR2 SNEGSKA (reference sequence). CDR3 length: 15 residues. For the CDR3, the DNA is TGCAGTGCTAGAGATCTGGAGGATGACAAAAACATTCAGTACTTC. Protein product: CSARDLEDDKNIQYF.

The chain uses TRBV27 and TRBJ2-3; 9 bases agree with TRBD1. The CDR3 totals 16 residues. CDR1 and CDR2 from the germline V gene are MNHEY and SMNVEV (reference sequence). Trimming cost V 3 bases and J 6 bases; bases outside gene matches: 10. The CDR3 sequence: CASSFTGTGRMDTQYF. The CDR3 nucleotides read TGTGCCAGCAGTTTCACCGGGACAGGGCGAATGGATACGCAGTATTTT.

This chain links TRBV4-1 with TRBJ2-5; D gene ambiguous. Between the trimmed V and J ends, which lost 1 base and 5 bases, there was a span of 8 bases. CDR3 length: 13 residues. Germline V gene data show CDR1 as MGHRA and CDR2 as YSYEKL. CDR3 amino acids: CASSQVSAETQYF. The CDR3 region has the DNA TGCGCCAGCAGCCAAGTATCCGCGGAGACCCAGTACTTC.

This clonotype was counted only a few times. The chain has TRBV4-3 and TRBJ2-1; 8 nucleotides align to TRBD2. This CDR3 region has 18 residues. Germline V CDR1 and CDR2: LGHNA, YSLEER. V lost 2 bases, J lost 6 bases, and 15 bases stayed unmatched. CDR3 nucleotide sequence: TGCGCCAGCAGCCAACAAGGGCTAGCGGGCCTTGGCTTCAATGAGCAGTTCTTC. This codes for CASSQQGLAGLGFNEQFF.

This clonotype turned up a few times. The gene calls are TRBV3-1 and TRBJ1-2; D unresolved. V was trimmed by 3 bases and J by 8 bases, leaving 19 bases between them. The germline gives CDR1 LGHDT, CDR2 YNNKEL (reference sequence). This CDR3 region has 15 residues. The CDR3 DNA sequence: TGTGCCAGCAGCCACCCTCTGAACACAGTCCGCGGCTACACCTTC. Translation gives CASSHPLNTVRGYTF.

This clonotype was detected only a few times. This chain joins TRBV12-3 or TRBV12-4 and TRBJ2-5; 7 nucleotides agree with TRBD1. The CDR3 has 16 amino acids. V was pared by 7 bases and J by 0 bases, with 11 bases of the junction left unmatched. CDR3 protein: CASTQGGTRYQETQYF. DNA for the CDR3: TGTGCCAGCACCCAAGGGGGCACCAGGTACCAAGAGACCCAGTACTTC.

The gene calls are TRBV12-3 or TRBV12-4 and TRBJ1-1; D call uncertain. V lost 1 base to trimming and J lost 7 bases, with 13 bases between them. The CDR3 totals 14 residues. The DNA for the CDR3 is TGTGCCAGCAGTTTAGGGCCGGCTATTATTGAAGCTTTCTTT. Translating it yields CASSLGPAIIEAFF.

This clonotype has a handful of counts. The J gene is TRBJ1-4, the V gene TRBV29-1, with 8 positions matching TRBD1. This CDR3 contains 12 residues. Germline-derived CDR1 and CDR2 are SQVTM and ANQGSEA. Losses at the gene ends were 5 bases for V and 7 bases for J; bases not matched to a gene: 3. The CDR3 DNA reads as TGCAGCGTTAGGACAGGGCCTGAAAAACTGTTTTTT. Its protein is CSVRTGPEKLFF.

V usage is TRBV9 and J usage is TRBJ2-7; D possibly corresponds to TRBD2 (6 bases). The CDR3 is 13 residues long. Trimming left V 0 bases short and J 3 bases short, with 7 bases between. CDR1 and CDR2 (germline): SGDLS, YYNGEE. The CDR3 region has the DNA TGTGCCAGCAGCGTAGAGGAGGGCTACGAGCAGTACTTC. It yields the protein CASSVEEGYEQYF.

This clonotype was picked up a small number of times. The CDR3 bases are TGTGCCAGCAGCCCGACACAGGGAGGGGAAACTGAAGCTTTCTTT. This translates into CASSPTQGGETEAFF. J is TRBJ1-1 and V is TRBV7-8, with D tentatively TRBD1 (6 bases). Germline V gives CDR1 SGHVS, CDR2 FQNEAQ. Deletions cut 5 bases from V and 5 bases from J, with 18 bases between. CDR3 size: 15 residues.

This clonotype has only a few counts. The chain links TRBV15 to TRBJ2-1; no clear D gene. Germline V lookup: CDR1 LNHNV, CDR2 YYDKDF (reference sequence). This CDR3 spans 13 amino acids. V lost 5 bases to trimming and J lost 3 bases, with 8 bases between them. As DNA, the CDR3 is TGTGCCACCAGCTCGGTCCTCTACAATGAGCAGTTCTTC. This gives the protein CATSSVLYNEQFF.

The chain links TRBV6-2 or TRBV6-3 to TRBJ2-5, with 11 bases matching TRBD2. The ends lost 1 base at V and 5 bases at J; junction bases unmatched: 12. Per germline, CDR1 MNHEY and CDR2 SVGEGT. The CDR3 has 18 residues. The CDR3 DNA reads as TGTGCCAGCAGTTACTACCCGGGACTAGCGGAAATAACGGAGACCCAGTACTTC. This encodes CASSYYPGLAEITETQYF.

This clonotype was counted at least ten times. This chain links TRBV14 with TRBJ2-7; tentatively, D is TRBD1 (6 bases). The CDR3 is made up of 12 amino acids. Germline V gene data show CDR1 as SGHDN and CDR2 as FVKESK. The V and J ends lost 3 bases and 6 bases respectively, with 9 bases between them. The CDR3: CASSQLQGEQYF. As DNA, the CDR3 is TGTGCCAGCAGCCAGCTACAGGGCGAGCAGTACTTC.

This chain joins TRBV5-6 and TRBJ2-3; tentative D call: TRBD2 (5 bases). The CDR3 sequence is 16 residues long. The V gene lost 4 bases and the J gene lost 5 bases, with 20 bases spanning the gap. Germline CDR1 reads SGHDT; CDR2 reads YYEEEE. This chain's CDR3 is CASSPSPTPSGDTQYF. The CDR3 DNA follows: TGTGCCAGCAGCCCTAGCCCTACCCCGTCGGGAGATACGCAGTATTTT.

V gene TRBV9 combines with J gene TRBJ2-7; D not resolved. V was shortened by 0 bases and J by 2 bases, with 9 bases between the two germline ends. The germline CDR1 and CDR2 sequences are SGDLS and YYNGEE. This CDR3 region has 14 residues. The CDR3 sequence is CASSVGGSTYEQYF. The CDR3 region has the DNA TGTGCCAGCAGCGTAGGGGGTAGTACCTACGAGCAGTACTTC.

This chain's CDR3 is CASSPLAPPAQETQYF. The CDR3 DNA sequence: TGTGCCAGCAGCCCATTAGCCCCGCCCGCACAAGAGACCCAGTACTTC. The genes are TRBV7-6 and TRBJ2-5; D is unclear. Germline V gene sequence: CDR1 SGHVS, CDR2 FNYEAQ. CDR3 size: 16 residues. Trimming took 5 bases from V and 2 from J, leaving 18 bases between them.

The chain employs TRBV7-9 and TRBJ2-3, with D unclear. V lost 2 bases to trimming and J lost 2 bases, with 5 bases between them. The CDR3 loop spans 13 amino acids. Germline V gives CDR1 SEHNR, CDR2 FQNEAQ (reference sequence). The chain's CDR3 is CASSLPYTDTQYF. The DNA for the CDR3 is TGTGCCAGCAGCTTACCGTACACAGATACGCAGTATTTT.

The V gene is TRBV11-2, the J gene TRBJ1-1; tentatively, D is TRBD1 (5 bases). The germline gives CDR1 SGHAT, CDR2 FQNNGV. Between the trimmed V and J ends, which lost 6 bases and 3 bases, there was a span of 20 bases. The CDR3 consists of 16 residues. DNA for the CDR3: TGTGCCAGCAGATTGTTGATGGGGATGGGGGACACTGAAGCTTTCTTT. Protein product: CASRLLMGMGDTEAFF.

This rearrangement joins TRBV2 to TRBJ2-1, with TRBD2 identical over 9 bases. This CDR3 is built from 16 residues. V lost 9 bases, J lost 4 bases, and 13 bases stayed unmatched. Looked up from germline, CDR1 is SNHLY and CDR2 is FYNNEI. The CDR3 DNA follows: TGTGCCAGTACAGGCCCCGGGACTAGCCGGTACAATGAGCAGTTCTTC. This gives the protein CASTGPGTSRYNEQFF. The full variable domain, completed using reference TRBV2 and TRBJ2-1, is EPEVTQTPSHQVTQMGQEVILRCVPISNHLYFYWYRQILGQKVEFLVSFYNNEISEKSEIFDDQFSVERPDGSNFTLKIRSTKLEDSAMYFCASTGPGTSRYNEQFFGPGTRLTVL.

This clonotype was counted between two and nine times. This chain uses TRBV7-6 with TRBJ2-3; the D is unclear. The germline CDR1 and CDR2 sequences are SGHVS and FNYEAQ. The CDR3 consists of 13 residues. V lost 2 bases, J lost 5 bases, and 8 bases lay in between. The CDR3 DNA reads as TGTGCCAGCAGCTTATTTTACGGAGATACGCAGTATTTT. Its translation is CASSLFYGDTQYF.

This clonotype was observed a few times. This chain uses TRBV7-9 with TRBJ1-1; 11 bases are shared with TRBD1. This CDR3 comprises 18 residues. Germline V gives CDR1 SEHNR, CDR2 FQNEAQ (reference sequence). Trimming removed 5 bases from V and 8 bases from J; junction bases left unmatched: 19. This CDR3 is CASSHTTRTGGGVAEAFF. CDR3 DNA: TGTGCCAGCAGCCACACGACTCGGACAGGGGGCGGGGTGGCGGAAGCTTTCTTT.

This clonotype occurred a few times. The chain employs TRBV15 and TRBJ2-7; the D is unclear. V was trimmed by 0 bases and J by 1 base, leaving 10 bases between them. Germline CDR1 is LNHNV and CDR2 is YYDKDF (reference sequence). The CDR3 is made up of 15 amino acids. The CDR3 region is CATSREGRVSYEQYF. In DNA, the CDR3 is TGTGCCACCAGCAGAGAAGGCCGCGTTTCCTACGAGCAGTACTTC.

This clonotype occurred a few times. The V call is TRBV7-2, the J call TRBJ1-2; possible D gene TRBD1, 6 bases. Germline CDR1 and CDR2: SGHTA and FQGNSA. The CDR3 is 13 residues long. Trimming cost V 5 bases and J 8 bases, with 15 bases left between them. The chain's CDR3 is CASSPGTTWGYTF. For the CDR3, the DNA is TGTGCCAGCAGCCCGGGGACAACTTGGGGCTACACCTTC.

CDR3 DNA sequence: TGTGCCAGCAGCGCCTACTTGGGGACCCAGTACTTC. The encoded protein is CASSAYLGTQYF. This chain uses TRBV9 with TRBJ2-5; D is ambiguous. The CDR3 spans 12 residues. Germline V gene lookup returns CDR1 SGDLS and CDR2 YYNGEE. Trimming left V 3 bases short and J 7 bases short, with 10 bases between. The whole variable domain, filled in from reference TRBV9 and TRBJ2-5, reads DSGVTQTPKHLITATGQRVTLRCSPRSGDLSVYWYQQSLDQGLQFLIQYYNGEERAKGNILERFSAQQFPDLHSELNLSSLELGDSALYFCASSAYLGTQYFGPGTRLLVL.

This chain links TRBV5-6 with TRBJ1-1, with D hard to call. The CDR3 consists of 13 residues. Germline V CDR1 and CDR2: SGHDT, YYEEEE. Trimming took 1 base from V and 5 from J, leaving 9 bases between them. The CDR3: CASSLPGYTEAFF. In DNA, the CDR3 is TGTGCCAGCAGCTTGCCCGGTTATACTGAAGCTTTCTTT. Variable domain in full (rest from reference TRBV5-6 and TRBJ1-1): DAGVTQSPTHLIKTRGQQVTLRCSPKSGHDTVSWYQQALGQGPQFIFQYYEEEERQRGNFPDRFSGHQFPNYSSELNVNALLLGDSALYLCASSLPGYTEAFFGQGTRLTVV.

V usage is TRBV7-8 and J usage is TRBJ1-1, with D unclear. Trimming took off 5 bases at V and 4 bases at J, with 8 bases between the two ends. The CDR3 runs 12 residues. The V gene's germline CDR1 is SGHVS and CDR2 FQNEAQ. For the CDR3, the DNA is TGTGCCAGCAGCACACCTAGCACTGAAGCTTTCTTT. This codes for CASSTPSTEAFF.

The J gene is TRBJ1-2, the V gene TRBV2; no clear D. The V and J ends lost 4 bases and 5 bases respectively, with 17 bases between them. The CDR3 extends over 15 amino acids. Germline CDR1 is SNHLY and CDR2 is FYNNEI. CDR3 DNA sequence: TGTGCCAGCAGTGCCAAGGCGGGGTCCCCTTATGGCTACACCTTC. It translates to CASSAKAGSPYGYTF.

This rearrangement joins TRBV4-1 to TRBJ2-1; a possible D gene is TRBD1 (6 bases). Germline assignment: CDR1 MGHRA and CDR2 YSYEKL. V lost 3 bases to trimming and J lost 5 bases, with 17 bases between them. This CDR3 is 16 amino acids long. The CDR3 DNA sequence: TGCGCCAGCAGCCATCATAAAGGGGGAGCCAACAATGAGCAGTTCTTC. Residues: CASSHHKGGANNEQFF.

This clonotype came up a few times. The chain recombines TRBV4-2 with TRBJ2-2, with 7 bases fitting TRBD2. CDR1 and CDR2 (germline): LGHNA, YNFKEQ. Trimming at V came to 0 bases and at J to 5 bases, leaving 6 bases not matched to a gene. The CDR3 spans 16 residues. As DNA, the CDR3 is TGTGCCAGCAGCCAAGATCGGGTCGGGGGGACCGGGGAGCTGTTTTTT. Protein: CASSQDRVGGTGELFF.

This clonotype has a handful of counts. The chain employs TRBV6-5 and TRBJ1-2; no definite D call. The CDR3 spans 13 residues. V was pared by 6 bases and J by 0 bases, with 8 bases between. CDR1 and CDR2 from the germline V gene are MNHEY and SVGAGI. The CDR3 here is CASRDGSNYGYTF. The DNA of the CDR3 is TGTGCCAGCAGGGATGGCTCTAACTATGGCTACACCTTC.

This clonotype has a handful of counts. The chain recombines TRBV7-6 with TRBJ2-7, with TRBD1 as a possible D gene (6 bases). Per the germline V gene, CDR1 is SGHVS and CDR2 is FNYEAQ. V gave up 1 base and J gave up 2 bases, with 9 bases separating them. This CDR3 contains 14 residues. The CDR3 sequence: CASSLGQAPYEQYF. The CDR3, as DNA: TGTGCCAGCAGCTTAGGACAGGCCCCCTACGAGCAGTACTTC.